One T cell receptor beta chain is described in this entry. The target antigen is unknown. The data stem from a study of T-cell memory formation after mild COVID-19. Notes on the study in general: Clones that shrank (day 15 to 85) were balanced CD4/CD8, whereas later expanders leaned CD4+. Some responding clones appeared in pre-infection memory, suggesting cross-reactive memory joined. Among clones peaking at day 37 in the second wave, SARS-CoV-2 specificity remained unconfirmed.

With constant-segment primers, 5'RACE yielded cDNA libraries of TCR alpha and TCR beta that carried sample barcodes and UMIs. TCRdb reprocessed the 5' RACE reads with MiXCR, giving one entry per CDR3 protein. The sample contains around 130,000 distinct CDR3 sequences, about 14% of which appear only once. Germline loops: CDR1 MNHNS, CDR2 SASEGT. The V gene end was trimmed by 2 bases and the J gene end by 0 bases; junction bases not matched to a gene: 9. The CDR3 is made up of 18 amino acids. The receptor was isolated from an adult woman who had mild COVID-19 (a few samples of this study predate the infection). Cell type and time point are not known. V and J are TRBV6-1 and TRBJ2-1; 8 bases agree with TRBD2. Sequencing used PBMCs or a T cell subset sorted from them (not recorded which). This CDR3 is CASSEPGLAGPSYNEQFF. The CDR3 nucleotides read TGTGCCAGCAGTGAACCCGGGCTAGCGGGCCCCTCCTACAATGAGCAGTTCTTC.